A single sample is the source of the 17 T cell receptor beta chains below, sequenced in a study of lymphopenia after photon versus proton radiotherapy. Libraries were prepared by immunoSEQ multiplex PCR; TCRdb keeps only in-frame clonotypes and omits some of them. Found here are tens of thousands of clones, around 83% of them singletons; the top ten hold less than 35%. The sample in question was peripheral blood, obtained from a patient treated with photon-based radiotherapy. These TCRs come from a man over 45 with gastric cancer.

In nucleotides, the CDR3 is TGTGCCAGCTCACCACCCGGAGCGGGGAACTACGAGCAGTACTTC. Its protein is CASSPPGAGNYEQYF. The V and J genes are TRBV18 and TRBJ2-7; 7 bases map to TRBD2. Germline-derived CDR1 and CDR2 are KGHSH and LQKENI. With 0 bases clipped from V and 3 bases from J, the junction kept 5 bases outside the gene matches. This CDR3 comprises 15 residues.

This clone came up a few times. The chain couples TRBV10-3 to TRBJ1-5; 8 nucleotides agree with TRBD1. J was trimmed by 6 bases and V by 3 bases; bases with no gene match: 7. The germline CDR1 and CDR2 sequences are ENHRY and SYGVKD. This CDR3 has 15 residues. The CDR3: CAISDSDRGGQPQHF. As DNA, the CDR3 is TGTGCCATCAGTGATTCCGACAGGGGCGGTCAGCCCCAGCATTTT.

The chain combines TRBV5-4 with TRBJ2-7; D is tentatively TRBD1 or TRBD2 (5 bases each). Germline V gene lookup returns CDR1 SGHNT and CDR2 YYREEE (reference sequence). This CDR3 contains 14 residues. Between the trimmed V and J ends, which lost 1 base and 0 bases, there was a span of 8 bases. The CDR3 reads CASSLLGTSYEQYF. The CDR3 DNA is TGTGCCAGCAGCTTGCTGGGGACCTCCTACGAGCAGTACTTC.

The chain recombines TRBV6-5 with TRBJ1-1; TRBD1 is a possible D gene (6 bases). This CDR3 is 14 amino acids long. Between the trimmed V and J ends, which lost 5 bases and 1 base, there was a span of 11 bases. Germline V gene sequence: CDR1 MNHEY, CDR2 SVGAGI. The CDR3 DNA reads as TGTGCCAGCAGTCCGGACAGCTGGAACACTGAAGCTTTCTTT. Residues: CASSPDSWNTEAFF.

The chain joins TRBV29-1 to TRBJ2-5; no clear D gene. The germline CDR1 and CDR2 sequences are SQVTM and ANQGSEA. The CDR3 is made up of 12 amino acids. V shed 7 bases and J shed 4 bases, with 13 bases lying between them. CDR3 in amino acids: CSANQRTETQYF. The CDR3 coding sequence is TGCAGCGCCAACCAGCGTACAGAGACCCAGTACTTC.

J is TRBJ1-2 and V is TRBV10-3; D unresolved. The CDR3 loop spans 14 amino acids. Germline V lookup: CDR1 ENHRY, CDR2 SYGVKD. V was trimmed by 0 bases and J by 2 bases, leaving 7 bases between them. In DNA, the CDR3 is TGTGCCATCAGTGAGTCGGGAGACAACTATGGCTACACCTTC. It yields the protein CAISESGDNYGYTF.

V usage is TRBV20-1 and J usage is TRBJ2-1; no clear D. V was cut by 0 bases and J by 9 bases, with 6 bases left in between. Per germline, CDR1 DFQATT and CDR2 SNEGSKA (reference sequence). This CDR3 region has 11 residues. In DNA form, the CDR3 reads TGCAGTGCTAGAGATGAACGTGAGCAGTTCTTC. Amino acid sequence: CSARDEREQFF.

The chain joins TRBV5-1 to TRBJ2-3; TRBD2 matches at 12 bases. V trimming: 4 bases; J trimming: 2 bases; junction bases outside the gene matches: 5. Germline loops: CDR1 SGHRS, CDR2 YFSETQ. The CDR3 is made up of 16 amino acids. CDR3 nucleotide sequence: TGCGCCAGCAGCAGAACTAGCGGGAGGCTCACAGATACGCAGTATTTT. Protein product: CASSRTSGRLTDTQYF.

This clone was seen a few times. The J gene is TRBJ2-1, the V gene TRBV30; D perhaps matches TRBD2 (7 bases). The CDR3 has 17 amino acids. Looked up from germline, CDR1 is GTSNPN and CDR2 is SVGIG (reference sequence). Trimming pared 0 bases from V and 4 bases from J, leaving 19 bases between. CDR3 amino acids: CAWSVKLGGGLYNEQFF. The CDR3 DNA follows: TGTGCCTGGAGTGTAAAATTAGGGGGAGGGCTTTACAATGAGCAGTTCTTC. The full variable domain, completed using reference TRBV30 and TRBJ2-1, is SQTIHQWPATLVQPVGSPLSLECTVEGTSNPNLYWYRQAAGRGLQLLFYSVGIGQISSEVPQNLSASRPQDRQFILSSKKLLLSDSGFYLCAWSVKLGGGLYNEQFFGPGTRLTVL.

The rearrangement links TRBV5-1 to TRBJ1-2; D gene ambiguous. The germline V gene encodes CDR1 SGHRS and CDR2 YFSETQ. There are 15 residues in the CDR3. Trimming shortened V by 0 bases and J by 4 bases, and 13 bases separated the two germline ends. CDR3 protein: CASSLGGRSGYGYTF. The CDR3 DNA reads TGCGCCAGCAGCTTGGGCGGGAGATCGGGCTATGGCTACACCTTC.

This chain uses TRBV4-1 with TRBJ2-2; 8 bases map to TRBD1. After removal of 1 base from V and 7 bases from J, the junction contained 8 bases not matched to a gene. Germline assignment: CDR1 MGHRA and CDR2 YSYEKL. This CDR3 region has 16 residues. CDR3 region: CASSQADRGKVGELFF. CDR3 sequence (DNA): TGCGCCAGCAGCCAAGCCGACAGGGGAAAGGTCGGGGAGCTGTTTTTT.

This clone has just one count. V is TRBV6-6 and J is TRBJ2-1; no definite D call. V was cut by 2 bases and J by 7 bases, with 6 bases left in between. Germline CDR1 and CDR2: MNHNY and SVGAGI (reference sequence). The CDR3 consists of 12 residues. The CDR3 DNA reads as TGTGCCAGCAGTTACCTCTCTAATGAGCAGTTCTTC. It yields the protein CASSYLSNEQFF.

CDR3 DNA: TGTGCCAGCAGTGTAGACGGACGGACTATGCTCTATGGCTACACCTTC. Translation gives CASSVDGRTMLYGYTF. The chain links TRBV6-1 to TRBJ1-2, with no clear D. V was cut by 4 bases and J by 4 bases, with 19 bases left in between. This CDR3 is 16 amino acids long. Germline V CDR1 and CDR2: MNHNS, SASEGT.

The V call is TRBV10-3, the J call TRBJ1-1; D is ambiguous. V lost 10 bases to trimming and J lost 1 base, with 7 bases between them. This CDR3 has 11 residues. The germline V gene encodes CDR1 ENHRY and CDR2 SYGVKD. The CDR3 region is CATRSNTEAFF. CDR3 DNA: TGTGCCACCCGGTCGAACACTGAAGCTTTCTTT.

This chain joins TRBV10-2 and TRBJ2-5; 9 bases are shared with TRBD2. After removal of 3 bases from V and 5 bases from J, the junction contained 10 bases not matched to a gene. CDR1 is WSHSY and CDR2 is SAAADI in the germline V gene. The CDR3 is made up of 16 amino acids. CDR3 in amino acids: CASSEAGSGRGETQYF. The CDR3 nucleotides read TGCGCCAGCAGTGAAGCGGGTAGCGGGAGAGGGGAGACCCAGTACTTC.

The CDR3: CASTGTSGRSGGTQYF. The CDR3 nucleotides are TGTGCCAGCACTGGGACTAGCGGGAGGAGTGGTGGGACCCAGTACTTC. V is TRBV2 and J is TRBJ2-5; TRBD2 aligns across 15 bases. Germline V gene data show CDR1 as SNHLY and CDR2 as FYNNEI. The CDR3 has 16 amino acids. The J segment lost 7 bases and the V segment lost 7 bases, leaving 10 bases of the junction unmatched.

J is TRBJ1-1 and V is TRBV10-3, with D maybe TRBD1 (5 bases). CDR1 is ENHRY, CDR2 SYGVKD, per germline. This CDR3 has 13 residues. V was shortened by 0 bases and J by 5 bases, with 7 bases between the two germline ends. As DNA, the CDR3 is TGTGCCATCAGTGAGTCGGGGGAAACTGAAGCTTTCTTT. Translated, it gives CAISESGETEAFF.